This entry concerns a single TCR beta chain. Assay used: immunoSEQ multiplex PCR; TCRdb lists only in-frame clones, some missing. The table lists roughly 2.1 million clones, approximately 94% of them singletons. Cells designated naive CD8 were CD45RO-negative and were positively selected for CCR7, with terminally differentiated effector memory CD45RA+ cells excluded. This specimen comes from a study of shared clonotypes between healthy human individuals. The germline CDR1 and CDR2 sequences are MGHRA and YSYEKL. The V end was cut by 0 bases, the J end by 0 bases, with 9 bases between. The CDR3 is 15 amino acids.

This rearrangement joins TRBV4-1 to TRBJ2-7; tentatively, D is TRBD2 (6 bases). The sample consisted of naive CD8+ T cells from PBMCs. This sequence originates from a man aged 18 to 30 in good health. Some clones in this sample may be carry-over from other donors' samples. The CDR3, as DNA: TGCGCCAGCAGCCAAGATTGGAGGGTCTCCTACGAGCAGTACTTC. Encoded protein: CASSQDWRVSYEQYF.